Following are 32 T cell receptor beta chains from one sample sequenced in a study of cytomegalovirus exposure and HLA in healthy donors. The PCR ran on 60 Vbeta and 13 Jbeta primers. The table came from immunoSEQ multiplex PCR; TCRdb's copy has only in-frame clones and leaves some out. Of about 190,000 clones detected, 80% to 85% appear once; the ten largest clones hold 0.7% to 0.95%. The sample consisted of PBMCs. The source is a young woman in good health and CMV-seronegative.

J is TRBJ1-5 and V is TRBV7-2, with D uncertain. Trimming pared 1 base from V and 3 bases from J, leaving 10 bases between. The CDR3 spans 15 residues. CDR1 is SGHTA and CDR2 is FQGNSA in the germline V gene. In DNA form, the CDR3 reads TGTGCCAGCAGCTTAGTCGTAGTAGACAATCAGCCCCAGCATTTT. Its protein is CASSLVVVDNQPQHF.

This clone was detected only once. DNA for the CDR3: TGTGCCAGCAGTTACTCGTTGGGACAGGGAAGCAATGAGCAGTTCTTC. Residues: CASSYSLGQGSNEQFF. The genes are TRBV6-5 and TRBJ2-1, with 9 bases matching TRBD1. V shed 0 bases, J shed 6 bases, and the junction held 6 bases outside the gene matches. In germline, CDR1 is MNHEY, CDR2 SVGAGI. The CDR3 contains 16 residues.

This clone turned up a few times. J is TRBJ1-6 and V is TRBV5-1, with TRBD1 matching 8 bases. The J segment lost 9 bases and the V segment lost 4 bases, leaving 3 bases of the junction unmatched. CDR1 and CDR2 (germline): SGHRS, YFSETQ. The CDR3 is 13 residues long. CDR3 coding DNA: TGCGCCAGCAGCGGACAGGGAAGTTCACCCCTCCACTTT. Protein: CASSGQGSSPLHF.

The chain is built from TRBV6-4 and TRBJ2-2; D is perhaps TRBD2 (6 bases). This CDR3 has 14 residues. CDR1 is MRHNA and CDR2 is SNTAGT in the germline V gene. The V gene lost 4 bases and the J gene lost 6 bases, with 12 bases spanning the gap. The CDR3 reads CASSAFPGAGELFF. The CDR3 DNA is TGTGCCAGCAGTGCCTTCCCGGGGGCCGGGGAGCTGTTTTTT.

The chain combines TRBV7-9 with TRBJ2-7, with D perhaps TRBD2 (7 bases). CDR3 size: 15 residues. Germline V lookup: CDR1 SEHNR, CDR2 FQNEAQ (reference sequence). V shed 4 bases and J shed 0 bases, with 13 bases lying between them. The CDR3 region is CASSSEGGFSYEQYF. The CDR3 nucleotides are TGTGCCAGCAGCTCCGAGGGGGGGTTCTCCTACGAGCAGTACTTC.

Note on this clone: Compared with germline, one end of the junction differs, possibly owing to a read error. V gene TRBV6-9 combines with J gene TRBJ1-3; D is unclear. CDR1 and CDR2 from the germline V gene are MNHGY and SVAAGI. The CDR3 length is 13 residues. The CDR3 is CPKKEFSGNTIYF. The CDR3 DNA reads TGCCCCAAAAAGGAGTTCTCTGGAAACACCATATATTTT.

The genes are TRBV27 and TRBJ2-5; 9 nucleotides line up with TRBD1. J gave up 5 bases and V 7 bases, and 8 bases lay outside the gene matches. The CDR3 contains 14 residues. CDR1 and CDR2 (germline): MNHEY, SMNVEV (reference sequence). The chain's CDR3 is CASNNRGRSETQYF. CDR3 nucleotides: TGTGCCAGCAATAACAGGGGGCGTTCGGAGACCCAGTACTTC.

Only one count was recorded for this clone. The chain combines TRBV18 with TRBJ2-7; TRBD2 is a possible D gene (6 bases). Deletions cut 2 bases from V and 2 bases from J, with 13 bases between. CDR3 length: 15 amino acids. CDR1 KGHSH and CDR2 LQKENI come from the germline V gene. The CDR3 region is CASSPWGGEAYEQYF. The CDR3 DNA sequence: TGTGCCAGCTCACCATGGGGCGGGGAGGCCTACGAGCAGTACTTC.

This clone was found a few times. The chain carries TRBV6-4 and TRBJ2-3; TRBD1 might be the D (6 bases). With 6 bases removed from V and 0 bases from J, the gap between germline ends came to 7 bases. The V gene's germline CDR1 is MRHNA and CDR2 SNTAGT. CDR3 length: 13 amino acids. CDR3 bases: TGTGCCAGCAGCACAGGGAGCACAGATACGCAGTATTTT. Amino acids: CASSTGSTDTQYF.

The rearrangement joins TRBV19 to TRBJ1-2, with a weak D call TRBD1 (5 bases). Trimming removed 7 bases at V and 1 base at J, with 16 bases between. The CDR3 is 15 amino acids. Germline V gene lookup returns CDR1 LNHDA and CDR2 SQIVND (reference sequence). This CDR3 is CASTPGRENNYGYTF. The DNA for the CDR3 is TGTGCCAGTACCCCAGGGCGAGAGAATAACTATGGCTACACCTTC. Supplemented by reference TRBV19 and TRBJ1-2, the full variable domain reads DGGITQSPKYLFRKEGQNVTLSCEQNLNHDAMYWYRQDPGQGLRLIYYSQIVNDFQKGDIAEGYSVSREKKESFPLTVTSAQKNPTAFYLCASTPGRENNYGYTFGSGTRLTVV.

This chain links TRBV2 with TRBJ2-1, with 9 bases fitting TRBD2. Trimming at V came to 11 bases and at J to 8 bases, leaving 13 bases not matched to a gene. This CDR3 has 14 amino acids. Germline V gene sequence: CDR1 SNHLY, CDR2 FYNNEI. CDR3 sequence reads: CAGSPGLALYEQFF. CDR3 DNA sequence: TGTGCCGGTTCGCCTGGACTAGCGTTATATGAGCAGTTCTTC.

On this clone: Other DNA sequences of this sample code for an identical CDR3. The chain recombines TRBV7-9 with TRBJ2-1, with 10 positions matching TRBD2. CDR3 length: 12 residues. Unmatched junction bases numbered 5, after V lost 11 bases and J lost 7 bases. Germline V gene sequence: CDR1 SEHNR, CDR2 FQNEAQ (reference sequence). CDR3 protein: CASTSGANEQFF. The CDR3 nucleotides are TGTGCCTCTACTAGCGGGGCAAATGAGCAGTTCTTC.

This clone was counted a single time. The gene calls are TRBV27 and TRBJ2-1, with TRBD2 identical over 13 bases. The CDR3 has 16 residues. Germline CDR1 is MNHEY and CDR2 is SMNVEV (reference sequence). After removal of 6 bases from V and 6 bases from J, the junction contained 8 bases not matched to a gene. CDR3 in amino acids: CASRALAGGLGNEQFF. CDR3 DNA: TGTGCCAGCAGGGCACTAGCGGGGGGGCTGGGCAATGAGCAGTTCTTC.

The V and J genes are TRBV18 and TRBJ1-1; tentatively, D is TRBD1 (6 bases). The CDR3 spans 15 residues. Trimming left V 6 bases short and J 2 bases short, with 16 bases between. Germline loops: CDR1 KGHSH, CDR2 LQKENI. The CDR3: CASSYGPGVNTEAFF. The CDR3 coding sequence is TGTGCCAGCTCCTACGGGCCAGGGGTAAACACTGAAGCTTTCTTT.

The CDR3 bases are TGTGCCAGCAGGTTGGACAGAAGAACCTACGAGCAGTACTTC. Translation gives CASRLDRRTYEQYF. This rearrangement joins TRBV27 to TRBJ2-7; D perhaps matches TRBD1 (6 bases). CDR3 length: 14 amino acids. V lost 6 bases to trimming and J lost 2 bases, with 14 bases between them. Germline CDR1 and CDR2: MNHEY and SMNVEV (reference sequence).

The chain couples TRBV6-6 to TRBJ2-7; the match to TRBD2 covers 13 bases. There are 15 residues in the CDR3. Germline CDR1 MNHNY, CDR2 SVGAGI (reference sequence). The J segment lost 6 bases and the V segment lost 6 bases, leaving 8 bases of the junction unmatched. For the CDR3, the DNA is TGTGCCAGCAGCCAAACTAGCGGGGGGGCTTCCGAGCAGTACTTC. Translation gives CASSQTSGGASEQYF.

J is TRBJ2-5 and V is TRBV28; no firm D call. CDR1 MDHEN and CDR2 SYDVKM come from the germline V gene. V was pared by 10 bases and J by 1 base, with 7 bases between. The CDR3 runs 11 residues. Written as DNA, the CDR3 is TGTGCCACCCTGCGCCAAGAGACCCAGTACTTC. Protein product: CATLRQETQYF.

This clone has more than one count but fewer than ten. J is TRBJ2-7 and V is TRBV27; D gene unclear. V lost 6 bases, J lost 6 bases, and 18 bases lay in between. This CDR3 is built from 14 residues. Germline V gives CDR1 MNHEY, CDR2 SMNVEV (reference sequence). The CDR3 is CASSPLVSKLEQYF. DNA of the CDR3: TGTGCCAGCAGCCCCTTGGTGTCAAAACTCGAGCAGTACTTC.

This clone came up a few times. The rearrangement joins TRBV5-1 to TRBJ1-2; 10 bases agree with TRBD1. From germline, CDR1 is SGHRS and CDR2 YFSETQ. The length of the CDR3 is 14 residues. V dropped 3 bases and J dropped 5; count of bases not matched to a gene: 4. The CDR3 here is CASSSTGGEYGYTF. CDR3 nucleotide sequence: TGCGCCAGCAGCTCGACAGGGGGCGAATATGGCTACACCTTC.

The chain is built from TRBV5-6 and TRBJ1-1; D uncertain. The germline V gene encodes CDR1 SGHDT and CDR2 YYEEEE. The CDR3 extends over 12 amino acids. V lost 4 bases and J 4 bases, leaving 8 bases between the germline ends. The CDR3 region is CASSLGITEAFF. CDR3 coding DNA: TGTGCCAGCAGCCTAGGAATCACTGAAGCTTTCTTT.

The V and J genes are TRBV6-5 and TRBJ1-2, with D perhaps matching TRBD1 (5 bases). The CDR3 loop spans 16 amino acids. Germline CDR1 MNHEY, CDR2 SVGAGI. V lost 2 bases and J 2 bases, leaving 15 bases between the germline ends. The DNA of the CDR3 is TGTGCCAGCAGTTACAGTGGGACTGACGGGAACTATGGCTACACCTTC. Its translation: CASSYSGTDGNYGYTF.

This chain links TRBV28 with TRBJ2-7; D may be TRBD2 (6 bases). Germline CDR1 and CDR2: MDHEN and SYDVKM. Trimming removed 1 base at V and 9 bases at J, with 16 bases between. The CDR3 runs to 14 residues. CDR3 nucleotide sequence: TGTGCCAGCAGTTTATCCTTGGACGGGAGCGGGCAGTACTTC. This codes for CASSLSLDGSGQYF.

The chain couples TRBV2 to TRBJ1-2; 10 bases fit TRBD1. The CDR3 is 15 residues long. Losses at the gene ends were 1 base for V and 5 bases for J; bases not matched to a gene: 4. CDR1 and CDR2 (germline): SNHLY, FYNNEI. CDR3 protein: CASSEVGTGVYGYTF. Written as DNA, the CDR3 is TGTGCCAGCAGTGAAGTGGGGACAGGGGTATATGGCTACACCTTC.

CDR3 nucleotide sequence: TGTGCCAGTCGGACAGGGCGGGAGACCCAGTACTTC. Amino acid sequence: CASRTGRETQYF. The rearrangement joins TRBV27 to TRBJ2-5; TRBD1 aligns across 8 bases. Germline assignment: CDR1 MNHEY and CDR2 SMNVEV (reference sequence). The ends lost 9 bases at V and 5 bases at J; junction bases unmatched: 5. The CDR3 loop spans 12 amino acids.

The chain combines TRBV9 with TRBJ2-2; 9 bases fit TRBD2. CDR1 and CDR2 (germline): SGDLS, YYNGEE. The CDR3 consists of 19 residues. V lost 0 bases to trimming and J lost 5 bases; unmatched junction nucleotides: 14. The CDR3 reads CASSVAAGTSWGKTGELFF. CDR3 coding DNA: TGTGCCAGCAGCGTAGCCGCCGGGACTAGCTGGGGGAAAACCGGGGAGCTGTTTTTT.

The chain has TRBV19 and TRBJ2-3; D is perhaps TRBD2 (6 bases). Trimming shortened V by 9 bases and J by 0 bases, and 22 bases separated the two germline ends. The CDR3 spans 17 residues. Looked up from germline, CDR1 is LNHDA and CDR2 is SQIVND (reference sequence). CDR3 DNA sequence: TGTGCCAGCGGACGGGCCTTAGGGAGCGGGAGCACAGATACGCAGTATTTT. Translated, it gives CASGRALGSGSTDTQYF.

V usage is TRBV7-2 and J usage is TRBJ1-5, with D possibly matching TRBD1 (5 bases). Trimming stripped 3 bases from V and 7 bases from J, with 19 bases between. The CDR3 is 16 residues long. Germline V gene sequence: CDR1 SGHTA, CDR2 FQGNSA. CDR3 in DNA: TGTGCCAGCAGCTTGGGAGGCGGGGGGGTCCGACAGCCCCAGCATTTT. It yields the protein CASSLGGGGVRQPQHF.

This clone was seen a few times. The chain links TRBV5-6 to TRBJ1-3; perhaps TRBD1 as D (5 bases). The germline gives CDR1 SGHDT, CDR2 YYEEEE. This CDR3 is built from 14 residues. The V gene lost 4 bases and the J gene lost 6 bases, with 14 bases spanning the gap. CDR3 DNA: TGTGCCAGCAGCACTAGACCGGGGGTAAACACCATATATTTT. Translating gives CASSTRPGVNTIYF.

The V call is TRBV28, the J call TRBJ2-1; 14 nucleotides align to TRBD2. The CDR3 sequence is 15 residues long. After removal of 6 bases from V and 7 bases from J, the junction contained 5 bases not matched to a gene. The germline gives CDR1 MDHEN, CDR2 SYDVKM. CDR3 sequence (DNA): TGTGCCAGCAGCCTGGGACTAGCGGGAGAGAATGAGCAGTTCTTC. The encoded protein is CASSLGLAGENEQFF.

This chain connects TRBV19 to TRBJ2-1; weak D call: TRBD1 (5 bases). The CDR3 totals 14 residues. V was clipped by 5 bases and J by 5 bases, with 13 bases between them. Germline assignment: CDR1 LNHDA and CDR2 SQIVND (reference sequence). The CDR3 sequence: CASSSRTSHNEQFF. CDR3 DNA sequence: TGTGCCAGTAGTTCCAGGACATCCCACAATGAGCAGTTCTTC.

The rearrangement joins TRBV2 to TRBJ1-1, with a tentative D call TRBD1 (5 bases). CDR3 length: 15 amino acids. Germline CDR1 SNHLY, CDR2 FYNNEI. Trimming cost V 4 bases and J 8 bases, with 20 bases left between them. The CDR3 sequence: CASSAEGPFLLEAFF. In DNA, the CDR3 is TGTGCCAGCAGTGCGGAGGGACCATTCCTCTTAGAAGCTTTCTTT.

The sample holds a few counts of this clone. The rearrangement uses TRBV18 and TRBJ1-2; the match to TRBD1 covers 12 bases. Germline CDR1 KGHSH, CDR2 LQKENI. The V and J ends lost 3 bases and 4 bases, in that order; junction bases with no gene match: 6. CDR3 length: 16 residues. The CDR3 DNA reads as TGTGCCAGCTCACCCGGGACAGGGGGCGCAGGCTATGGCTACACCTTC. Its translation: CASSPGTGGAGYGYTF. Combining the CDR3 with reference TRBV18 and TRBJ1-2 gives the whole variable domain NAGVMQNPRHLVRRRGQEARLRCSPMKGHSHVYWYRQLPEEGLKFMVYLQKENIIDESGMPKERFSAEFPKEGPSILRIQQVVRGDSAAYFCASSPGTGGAGYGYTFGSGTRLTVV.